What follows is one T cell receptor beta chain and its context. The data derive from a study of shared clonotypes between healthy human individuals. This CDR3 comprises 13 residues. The V end lost 3 bases, the J end lost 1 base, and 9 bases lay between the germline ends. Germline CDR1 is GTSNPN and CDR2 is SVGIG (reference sequence). The repertoire was sequenced with immunoSEQ multiplex PCR; TCRdb's copy has only in-frame clones and lacks some. The sample lists about 980,000 clones; approximately 80% were seen once. The receptor comes from a man aged 18 to 35 in good health. The V and J genes are TRBV30 and TRBJ1-1; D perhaps matches TRBD1 (5 bases). Sequenced material: memory CD4+ T cells sorted from blood. The subset was: CD45RA-negative fraction. CDR3: CAWSNTGNTEAFF. DNA of the CDR3: TGTGCCTGGAGCAACACAGGGAACACTGAAGCTTTCTTT.